These T cell receptor beta chains were read from a single sample in a study of OX40 agonist ivuxolimab in advanced cancers. The method was immunoSEQ multiplex PCR; TCRdb's version includes in-frame clones alone and lacks a portion of them. Seen here are around 84,000 clones, about 90% observed once, and the top ten hold approximately 11%. The sequencing used CD4+ or CD8+ T cells sorted from blood, collected in a trial of the OX40 agonist ivuxolimab. The receptor source for this set is an adult with an advanced solid tumor such as melanoma, head and neck, liver or kidney cancer. Both conserved end residues are part of each CDR3. A D gene is named only where the DNA matches it firmly. Only some rows state a clone size, as once, few, many or a class for expanded clones.

len | j_gene | abundance | v_gene | d_gene | CDR3nt | CDR3aa
16 | TRBJ1-2 | NA | TRBV27 | TRBD1 | TGTGCCAGCAGCCCAGTCGGGACAGGGATTGGCTATGGCTACACCTTC | CASSPVGTGIGYGYTF
14 | TRBJ1-6 | once | TRBV14 | NA | TGTGCCAGCAGCCAAGACAGGTGGAGTTCACCCCTCCACTTT | CASSQDRWSSPLHF
14 | TRBJ1-5 | NA | TRBV28 | NA | TGTGCCAGCAGTTTGGGGAGTTTCAATCAGCCCCAGCATTTT | CASSLGSFNQPQHF
15 | TRBJ2-1 | NA | TRBV7-8 | NA | TGTGCCAGCAGCTCTACAGGGTCCGGTGCTAATGAGCAGTTCTTC | CASSSTGSGANEQFF
16 | TRBJ1-6 | NA | TRBV30 | TRBD1 | TGTGCCTGGAGTGTATCAGGGACAGGTTATAATTCACCCCTCCACTTT | CAWSVSGTGYNSPLHF
16 | TRBJ2-7 | NA | TRBV11-2 | TRBD1 | TGTGCCAGCAGCATGACCGGGACAGGGTTTGTCTACGAGCAGTACTTC | CASSMTGTGFVYEQYF
13 | TRBJ2-1 | NA | TRBV15 | NA | TGTGCCACCAGCAGAGATCTTGAGGCTGAGCAGTTCTTC | CATSRDLEAEQFF
11 | TRBJ2-1 | NA | TRBV11-2 | NA | TGTGCCAGCAGCTTAGAGTCGGGGCAGTTCTTC | CASSLESGQFF
14 | TRBJ1-4 | NA | TRBV12-2 | NA | TGTGCAAGTCGCCGAGGGAATATTAATGAAAAACTGTTTTTT | CASRRGNINEKLFF
13 | TRBJ2-7 | NA | TRBV6-5 | NA | TGTGCCAGCAGTTACTCGTCCCCCTACGAGCAGTACTTC | CASSYSSPYEQYF
16 | TRBJ1-2 | NA | TRBV7-8 | TRBD1 | TGTGCCAGCAGCTTAGCCGGGACAGGGGCCTTCCTTGGCTACACCTTC | CASSLAGTGAFLGYTF
19 | TRBJ2-3 | NA | TRBV2 | TRBD1 | TGTGCCAGCAGTGAGTGGGGTCCTGAGACAGGGGCGTCCACAGATACGCAGTATTTT | CASSEWGPETGASTDTQYF
16 | TRBJ2-5 | NA | TRBV15 | NA | TGTGCCACCAGCAATCAACAGGGCCGTTATGGGGAGACCCAGTACTTC | CATSNQQGRYGETQYF
17 | TRBJ1-3 | NA | TRBV4-1 | NA | TGCGCCAGCAGCCCCCTCCCGGACAGCAGCTCTGGAAACACCATATATTTT | CASSPLPDSSSGNTIYF
16 | TRBJ2-1 | NA | TRBV15 | NA | TGTGCCACCAGCAGCACCTTGGGAGCTCCCTACAATGAGCAGTTCTTC | CATSSTLGAPYNEQFF
15 | TRBJ2-3 | NA | TRBV7-9 | TRBD2 | TGTGCCAGCAGCTTAGCCGGGGGACTAGGGGATACGCAGTATTTT | CASSLAGGLGDTQYF
13 | TRBJ2-5 | NA | TRBV7-6 | NA | TGTGCCAGCAGCTTAGACCTTCTGGAGACCCAGTACTTC | CASSLDLLETQYF
14 | TRBJ2-3 | NA | TRBV27 | NA | TGTGCCACCCGTCTCGTGAATACTATCGGTACGCAGTATTTT | CATRLVNTIGTQYF
17 | TRBJ1-6 | NA | TRBV9 | NA | TGTGCCAGCAGCGCTCCGGCGGGGGAGGGAGGAATCTCACCCCTCCACTTT | CASSAPAGEGGISPLHF
12 | TRBJ1-1 | NA | TRBV5-8 | NA | TGTGCCAGCAGCTTCGGAAGTCATGAAGCTTTCTTT | CASSFGSHEAFF
15 | TRBJ1-2 | once | TRBV4-1 | NA | TGCGCCAGCAGCCGAATAGACACCGGGACTAATGGCTACACCTTC | CASSRIDTGTNGYTF
15 | TRBJ2-1 | NA | TRBV19 | NA | TGTGCCAGTAGTCCTCTAGGGGGGCCGGGTAATGAGCAGTTCTTC | CASSPLGGPGNEQFF
15 | TRBJ2-3 | NA | TRBV6-6 | TRBD1 | TGTGCCAGCAGTCCGGGGACAGTTTGGGCAGATACGCAGTATTTT | CASSPGTVWADTQYF
15 | TRBJ1-4 | NA | TRBV19 | NA | TGTGCCAGTAGTATTGGAGGTGAAAGAAGCGAAAAACTGTTTTTT | CASSIGGERSEKLFF
17 | TRBJ1-1 | NA | TRBV4-3 | NA | TGCGCCAGCAGCCAAGATAGGGGGGCAGGGGAATTAACTGAAGCTTTCTTT | CASSQDRGAGELTEAFF
14 | TRBJ1-4 | NA | TRBV5-1 | NA | TGCGCCAGCAGCCCGGGTGGGGATAATGAAAAACTGTTTTTT | CASSPGGDNEKLFF
15 | TRBJ1-4 | NA | TRBV7-9 | NA | TGTGCCAGCAGCTTAGACAACCGGGCGCCATGGAAACTGTTTTTT | CASSLDNRAPWKLFF
13 | TRBJ1-2 | NA | TRBV19 | NA | TGTGCCAGTAGTAGTGGGACGTACTATGGCTACACCTTC | CASSSGTYYGYTF
14 | TRBJ2-5 | NA | TRBV5-4 | NA | TGTGCCAGCAGGTGGGGGGCGATACAAGAGACCCAGTACTTC | CASRWGAIQETQYF
14 | TRBJ1-1 | NA | TRBV9 | NA | TGTGCCAGCAGCGTAGATTTGGGAAACACTGAAGCTTTCTTT | CASSVDLGNTEAFF
15 | TRBJ2-3 | NA | TRBV6-6 | TRBD1 | TGTGCCAGCGAGGTTGAGGCCAGGGGGCGAAATACGCAGTATTTT | CASEVEARGRNTQYF
13 | TRBJ2-1 | NA | TRBV7-9 | NA | TGTGCCAGCAGCTTATACTTGAACAATGAGCAGTTCTTC | CASSLYLNNEQFF
14 | TRBJ1-1 | NA | TRBV5-4 | NA | TGTGCCAGCAGCTTGGAAGGGGGGAACACTGAAGCTTTCTTT | CASSLEGGNTEAFF
16 | TRBJ1-3 | NA | TRBV7-9 | NA | TGTGCCAGCAGACATAGCACAGGGAGTCCTGGAAACACCATATATTTT | CASRHSTGSPGNTIYF
17 | TRBJ2-7 | NA | TRBV4-2 | NA | TGTGCCAGCAGCCAAGGGTCCCCCGGGCAGTTGGCCTACGAGCAGTACTTC | CASSQGSPGQLAYEQYF
13 | TRBJ2-7 | NA | TRBV11-2 | NA | TGTGCCAGCAGCTATCCTCCAGACTACGAGCAGTACTTC | CASSYPPDYEQYF
14 | TRBJ2-3 | NA | TRBV6-6 | NA | TGTGCCAGCAGTCCACTAGTCGAGGCAGATACGCAGTATTTT | CASSPLVEADTQYF
14 | TRBJ2-7 | NA | TRBV5-5 | TRBD2 | TGTGCCAGCAGCTTGGCCCGGGGGGCCTACGAGCAGTACTTC | CASSLARGAYEQYF
12 | TRBJ1-6 | NA | TRBV13 | NA | TGTGCCAGCAGCTTCTACAATTCACCCCTCCACTTT | CASSFYNSPLHF
15 | TRBJ1-1 | NA | TRBV7-9 | NA | TGTGCCAGCACCACCGTTGGGGTGCTGAACACTGAAGCTTTCTTT | CASTTVGVLNTEAFF
16 | TRBJ2-5 | NA | TRBV4-3 | TRBD1 | TGCGCCAGCAGCCAAGATCTAACAGGGGTTGGGGAGACCCAGTACTTC | CASSQDLTGVGETQYF
13 | TRBJ2-7 | once | TRBV27 | NA | TGTGCCAGCAGTTTGGGGACCTCCTACGAGCAGTACTTC | CASSLGTSYEQYF
15 | TRBJ1-5 | NA | TRBV15 | NA | TGTGCCACCAGCAGCGATCCCTCGCGTGTTGGGCCCCAGCATTTT | CATSSDPSRVGPQHF
13 | TRBJ2-7 | NA | TRBV27 | NA | TGTGCCAGCAGTTTAGGGGGGACCTACGAGCAGTACTTC | CASSLGGTYEQYF
15 | TRBJ2-2 | NA | TRBV6-6 | NA | TGTGCCAGCAGCCCCGGGGAGGCATGGGGCGAGGAGCTGTTTTTT | CASSPGEAWGEELFF
15 | TRBJ2-1 | NA | TRBV9 | TRBD2 | TGTGCCAGCAGCGCTCCTAGCGGGGGGGCAAATGAGCAGTTCTTC | CASSAPSGGANEQFF
17 | TRBJ2-7 | once | TRBV7-2 | NA | TGTGCCAGCAGCCGGACTTTTGGGAGCTCAGTCTCCTACGAGCAGTACTTC | CASSRTFGSSVSYEQYF
13 | TRBJ2-3 | NA | TRBV28 | NA | TGTGCCAGCAGTTTCCCCGGCACAGATACGCAGTATTTT | CASSFPGTDTQYF
14 | TRBJ2-7 | NA | TRBV12-5 | TRBD1 | TGTGCTAGTGCAGGGACAGGGGGACTGAGCGAGCAGTACTTC | CASAGTGGLSEQYF
15 | TRBJ1-5 | NA | TRBV7-2 | NA | TGTGCCAGCAGCACCGGACAGCCTGGGTTCCAGCCCCAGCATTTT | CASSTGQPGFQPQHF
19 | TRBJ1-6 | NA | TRBV12-5 | NA | TGTGCTAGTGGTCCTCACCCAACACTTATGAGCTCCTATAATTCACCCCTCCACTTT | CASGPHPTLMSSYNSPLHF
17 | TRBJ2-7 | NA | TRBV19 | TRBD1 | TGTGCCAGTAGTATCCAGACAGGGGAGGCTTTAGGTAACGAGCAGTACTTC | CASSIQTGEALGNEQYF
14 | TRBJ1-1 | NA | TRBV13 | NA | TGTGCCAGCAGCTCTCCCCGACGGAACACTGAAGCTTTCTTT | CASSSPRRNTEAFF